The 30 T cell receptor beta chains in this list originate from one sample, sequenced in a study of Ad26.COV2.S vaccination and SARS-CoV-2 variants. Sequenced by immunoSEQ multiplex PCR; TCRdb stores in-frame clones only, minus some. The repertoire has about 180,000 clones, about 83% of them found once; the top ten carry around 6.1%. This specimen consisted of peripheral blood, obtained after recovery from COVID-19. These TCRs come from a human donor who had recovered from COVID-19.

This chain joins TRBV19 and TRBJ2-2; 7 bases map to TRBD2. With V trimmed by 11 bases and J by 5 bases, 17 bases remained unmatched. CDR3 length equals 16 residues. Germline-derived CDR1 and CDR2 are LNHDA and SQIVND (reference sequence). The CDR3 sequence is CACRPWAGEGTGELFF. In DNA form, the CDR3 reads TGTGCCTGTCGCCCATGGGCGGGAGAAGGAACCGGGGAGCTGTTTTTT.

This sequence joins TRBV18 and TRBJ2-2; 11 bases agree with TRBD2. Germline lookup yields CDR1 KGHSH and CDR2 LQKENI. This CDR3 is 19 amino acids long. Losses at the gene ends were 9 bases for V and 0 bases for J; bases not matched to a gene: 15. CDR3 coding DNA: TGTGCCAGTCACCTAACCCTGACTAGCGGGGCCTCGAACACCGGGGAGCTGTTTTTT. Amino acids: CASHLTLTSGASNTGELFF.

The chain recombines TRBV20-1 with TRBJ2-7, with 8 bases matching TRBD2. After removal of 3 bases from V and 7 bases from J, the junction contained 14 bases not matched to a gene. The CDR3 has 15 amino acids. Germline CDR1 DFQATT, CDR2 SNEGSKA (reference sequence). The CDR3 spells CSASKRERTLWEQYF. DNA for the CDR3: TGCAGTGCTAGTAAGCGGGAGCGGACTCTGTGGGAGCAGTACTTC.

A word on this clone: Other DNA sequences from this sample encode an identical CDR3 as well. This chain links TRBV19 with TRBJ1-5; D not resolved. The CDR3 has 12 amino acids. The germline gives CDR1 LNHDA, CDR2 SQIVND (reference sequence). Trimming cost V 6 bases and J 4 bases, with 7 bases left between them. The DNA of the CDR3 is TGTGCCAGTAGCGGCCTAAATCAGCCCCAGCATTTT. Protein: CASSGLNQPQHF.

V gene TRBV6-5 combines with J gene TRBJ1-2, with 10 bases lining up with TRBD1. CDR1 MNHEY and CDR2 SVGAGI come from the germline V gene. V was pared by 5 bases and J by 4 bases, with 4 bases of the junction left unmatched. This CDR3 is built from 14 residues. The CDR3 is CASSPRTGGYGYTF. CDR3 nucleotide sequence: TGTGCCAGCAGTCCACGGACAGGGGGCTATGGCTACACCTTC.

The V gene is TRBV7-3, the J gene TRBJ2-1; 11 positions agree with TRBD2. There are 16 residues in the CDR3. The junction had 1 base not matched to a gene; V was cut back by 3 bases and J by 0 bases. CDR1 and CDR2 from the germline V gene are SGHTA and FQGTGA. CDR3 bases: TGTGCCAGCAGCTTGGGACTAGCGGTCTCCTACAATGAGCAGTTCTTC. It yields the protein CASSLGLAVSYNEQFF.

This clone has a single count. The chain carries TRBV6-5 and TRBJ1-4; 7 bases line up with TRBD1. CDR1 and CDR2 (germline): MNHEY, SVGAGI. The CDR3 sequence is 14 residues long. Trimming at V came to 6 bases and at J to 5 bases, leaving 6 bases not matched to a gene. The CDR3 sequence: CASSPRGMNEKLFF. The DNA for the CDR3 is TGTGCCAGCAGCCCCAGGGGGATGAATGAAAAACTGTTTTTT.

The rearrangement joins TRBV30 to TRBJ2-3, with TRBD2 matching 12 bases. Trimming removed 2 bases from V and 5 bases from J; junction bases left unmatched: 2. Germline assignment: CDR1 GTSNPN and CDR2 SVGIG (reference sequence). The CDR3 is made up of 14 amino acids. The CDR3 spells CAWSTGLAGDTQYF. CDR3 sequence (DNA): TGTGCCTGGAGTACGGGACTAGCGGGAGATACGCAGTATTTT.

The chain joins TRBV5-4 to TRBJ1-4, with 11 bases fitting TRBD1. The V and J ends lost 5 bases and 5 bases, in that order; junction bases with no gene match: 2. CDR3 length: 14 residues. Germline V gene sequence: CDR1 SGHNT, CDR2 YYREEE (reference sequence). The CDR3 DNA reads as TGTGCCAGCAGGCGGACAGGGGGCAATGAAAAACTGTTTTTT. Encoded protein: CASRRTGGNEKLFF.

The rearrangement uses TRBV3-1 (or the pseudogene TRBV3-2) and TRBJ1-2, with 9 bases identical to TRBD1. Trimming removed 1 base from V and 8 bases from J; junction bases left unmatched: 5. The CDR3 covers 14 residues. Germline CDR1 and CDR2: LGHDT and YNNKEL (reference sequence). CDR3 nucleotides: TGTGCCAGCAGCCAAGGGGACAGGGCTCGGGGCTACACCTTC. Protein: CASSQGDRARGYTF.

As DNA, the CDR3 is TGCAGTGCTAGTGGTCTTCACACAGATACGCAGTATTTT. Encoded protein: CSASGLHTDTQYF. The chain has TRBV20-1 and TRBJ2-3, with D unclear. The CDR3 is 13 amino acids. CDR1 is DFQATT, CDR2 SNEGSKA, per germline (reference sequence). Trimming stripped 3 bases from V and 2 bases from J, with 9 bases between.

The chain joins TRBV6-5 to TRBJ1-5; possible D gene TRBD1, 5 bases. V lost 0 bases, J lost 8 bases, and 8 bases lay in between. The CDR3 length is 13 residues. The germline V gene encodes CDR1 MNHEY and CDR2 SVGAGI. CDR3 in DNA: TGTGCCAGCAGTTACTCGTCAGGGAAGCCCCAGCATTTT. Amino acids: CASSYSSGKPQHF.

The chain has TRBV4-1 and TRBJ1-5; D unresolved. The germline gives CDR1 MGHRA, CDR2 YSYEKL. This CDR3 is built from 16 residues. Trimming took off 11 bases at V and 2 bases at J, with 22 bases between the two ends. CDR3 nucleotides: TGCGCCGGGTACCGGGTCCTCGGAGAAGGCAATCAGCCCCAGCATTTT. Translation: CAGYRVLGEGNQPQHF.

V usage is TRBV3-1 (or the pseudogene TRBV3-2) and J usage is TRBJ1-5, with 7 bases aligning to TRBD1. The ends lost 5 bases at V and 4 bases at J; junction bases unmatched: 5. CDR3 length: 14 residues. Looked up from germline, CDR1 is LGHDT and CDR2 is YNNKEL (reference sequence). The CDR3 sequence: CASSGGQRNQPQHF. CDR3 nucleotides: TGTGCCAGCAGCGGGGGACAGAGAAATCAGCCCCAGCATTTT.

Here the CDR3 DNA reads TGTGCCAGCAGCCGAAGACAGACTAATGAAAAACTGTTTTTT. It yields the protein CASSRRQTNEKLFF. The V gene is TRBV7-9, the J gene TRBJ1-4, with D possibly matching TRBD1 (5 bases). This CDR3 has 14 amino acids. Germline CDR1 reads SEHNR; CDR2 reads FQNEAQ (reference sequence). Trimming took 5 bases from V and 2 from J, leaving 9 bases between them.

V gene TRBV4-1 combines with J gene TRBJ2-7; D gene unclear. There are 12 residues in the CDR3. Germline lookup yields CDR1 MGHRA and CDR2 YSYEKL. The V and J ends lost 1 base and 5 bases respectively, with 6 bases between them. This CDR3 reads CASSQGRDEQYF. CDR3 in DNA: TGCGCCAGCAGCCAAGGCCGGGACGAGCAGTACTTC.

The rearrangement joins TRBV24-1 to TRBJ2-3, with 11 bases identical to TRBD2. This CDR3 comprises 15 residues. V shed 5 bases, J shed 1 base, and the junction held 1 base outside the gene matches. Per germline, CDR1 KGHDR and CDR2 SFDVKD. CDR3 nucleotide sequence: TGTGCCACCAGTGGGGGACTAGCGGGCACAGATACGCAGTATTTT. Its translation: CATSGGLAGTDTQYF.

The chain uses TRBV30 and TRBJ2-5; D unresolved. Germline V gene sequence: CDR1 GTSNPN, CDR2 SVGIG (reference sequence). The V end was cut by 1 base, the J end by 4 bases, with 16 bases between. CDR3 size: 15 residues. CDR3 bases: TGTGCCTGGAGTGCTGGAGACACTTGGGGAGAGACCCAGTACTTC. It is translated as CAWSAGDTWGETQYF.

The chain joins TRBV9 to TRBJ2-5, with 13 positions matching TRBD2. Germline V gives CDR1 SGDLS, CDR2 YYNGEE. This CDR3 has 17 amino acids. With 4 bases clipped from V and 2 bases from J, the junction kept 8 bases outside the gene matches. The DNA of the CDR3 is TGTGCCAGCAGCCCCCGACCGGGACTAGCGGGACAAGAGACCCAGTACTTC. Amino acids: CASSPRPGLAGQETQYF.

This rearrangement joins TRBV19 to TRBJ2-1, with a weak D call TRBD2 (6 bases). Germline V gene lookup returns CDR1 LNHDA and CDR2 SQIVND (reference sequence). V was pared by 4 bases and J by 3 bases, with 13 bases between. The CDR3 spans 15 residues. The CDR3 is CASSRLGSGYNEQFF. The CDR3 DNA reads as TGTGCCAGTAGTAGACTAGGCTCTGGCTACAATGAGCAGTTCTTC.

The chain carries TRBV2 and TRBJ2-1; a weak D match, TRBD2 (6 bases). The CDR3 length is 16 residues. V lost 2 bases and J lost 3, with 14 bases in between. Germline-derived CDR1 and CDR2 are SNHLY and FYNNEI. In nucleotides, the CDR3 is TGTGCCAGCAGTGAATCGCGCGGGACCTTCTACAATGAGCAGTTCTTC. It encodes CASSESRGTFYNEQFF.

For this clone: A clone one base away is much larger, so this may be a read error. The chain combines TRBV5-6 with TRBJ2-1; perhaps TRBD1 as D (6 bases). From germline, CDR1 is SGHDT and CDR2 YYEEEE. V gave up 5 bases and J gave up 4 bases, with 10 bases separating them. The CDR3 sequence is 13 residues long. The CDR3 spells CASSLDRYNEQFF. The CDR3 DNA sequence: TGTGCCAGCAGTCTGGACAGATACAATGAGCAGTTCTTC.

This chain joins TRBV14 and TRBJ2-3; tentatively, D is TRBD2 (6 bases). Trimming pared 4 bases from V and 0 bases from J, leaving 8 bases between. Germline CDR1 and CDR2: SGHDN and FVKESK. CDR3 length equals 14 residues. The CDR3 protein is CASSRGASTDTQYF. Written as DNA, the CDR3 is TGTGCCAGCAGCCGCGGGGCTAGCACAGATACGCAGTATTTT. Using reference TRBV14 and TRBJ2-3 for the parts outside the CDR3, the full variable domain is EAGVTQFPSHSVIEKGQTVTLRCDPISGHDNLYWYRRVMGKEIKFLLHFVKESKQDESGMPNNRFLAERTGGTYSTLKVQPAELEDSGVYFCASSRGASTDTQYFGPGTRLTVL.

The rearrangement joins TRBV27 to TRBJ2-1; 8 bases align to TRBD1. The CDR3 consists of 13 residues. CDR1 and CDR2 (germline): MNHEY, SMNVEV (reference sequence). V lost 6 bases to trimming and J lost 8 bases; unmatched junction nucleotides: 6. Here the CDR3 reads CASRGQGRDEQFF. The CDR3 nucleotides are TGTGCCAGCAGAGGACAGGGTAGGGATGAGCAGTTCTTC.

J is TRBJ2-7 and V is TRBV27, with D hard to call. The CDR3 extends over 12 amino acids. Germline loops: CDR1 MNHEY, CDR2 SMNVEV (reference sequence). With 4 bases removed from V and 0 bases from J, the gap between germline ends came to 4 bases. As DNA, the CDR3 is TGTGCCAGCAGTTCCAACTCCTACGAGCAGTACTTC. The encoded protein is CASSSNSYEQYF.

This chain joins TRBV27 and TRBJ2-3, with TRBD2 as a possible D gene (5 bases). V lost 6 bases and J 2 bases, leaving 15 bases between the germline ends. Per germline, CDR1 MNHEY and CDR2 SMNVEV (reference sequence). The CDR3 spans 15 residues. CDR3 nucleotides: TGTGCCAGCAGCCCTCCGGGGTTGGTCACAGATACGCAGTATTTT. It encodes CASSPPGLVTDTQYF.

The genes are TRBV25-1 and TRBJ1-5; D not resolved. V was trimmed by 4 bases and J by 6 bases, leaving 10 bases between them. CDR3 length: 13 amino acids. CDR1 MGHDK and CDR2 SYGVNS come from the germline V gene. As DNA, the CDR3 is TGTGCCAGCAGTGGTATTTGGGGTCAGCCCCAGCATTTT. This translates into CASSGIWGQPQHF.

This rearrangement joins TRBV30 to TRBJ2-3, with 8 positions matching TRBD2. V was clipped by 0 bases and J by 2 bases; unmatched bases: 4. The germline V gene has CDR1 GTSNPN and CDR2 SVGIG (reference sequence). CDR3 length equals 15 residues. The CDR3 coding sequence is TGTGCCTGGAGTGTGAAGCGGGGGCCCACAGATACGCAGTATTTT. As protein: CAWSVKRGPTDTQYF.

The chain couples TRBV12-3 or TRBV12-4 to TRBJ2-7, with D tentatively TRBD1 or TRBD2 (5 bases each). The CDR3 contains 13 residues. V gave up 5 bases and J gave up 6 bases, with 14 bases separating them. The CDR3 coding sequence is TGTGCCAGCAGTATTATAAAGGGGAGCGAGCAGTACTTC. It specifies CASSIIKGSEQYF.

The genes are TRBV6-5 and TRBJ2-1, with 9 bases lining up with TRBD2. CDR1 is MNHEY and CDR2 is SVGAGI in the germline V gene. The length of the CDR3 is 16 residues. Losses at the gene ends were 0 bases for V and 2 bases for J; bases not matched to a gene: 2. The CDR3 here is CASSYSGGGAYNEQFF. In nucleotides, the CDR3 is TGTGCCAGCAGTTACTCTGGCGGGGGGGCCTACAATGAGCAGTTCTTC.